The 7 T cell receptor beta chains below come from one sample, sequenced in a study of blood T cells in healthy people across ages. A second PCR of about 6 to 11 cycles used a sample-barcoded 5' primer and a J-beta primer mix. TCRdb re-called the 5' RACE reads with MiXCR, one entry per CDR3 protein. Of about 1.5 million distinct CDR3 sequences listed, 42% are singletons. Sequenced input: blood. The receptors were sampled from a woman between 18 and 29 years old in good health.

The sample holds a few counts of this clonotype. The V call is TRBV4-3, the J call TRBJ1-2; TRBD1 aligns across 11 bases. Germline values: CDR1 LGHNA, CDR2 YSLEER. The CDR3 length is 16 residues. V lost 1 base, J lost 0 bases, and 1 base stayed unmatched. The CDR3 DNA sequence: TGCGCCAGCAGCCAAGGGGGACAGGGGGCTAACTATGGCTACACCTTC. Amino acids: CASSQGGQGANYGYTF.

This rearrangement joins TRBV7-6 to TRBJ2-3; TRBD2 aligns across 7 bases. V dropped 3 bases and J dropped 0; count of bases not matched to a gene: 6. The CDR3 length is 16 residues. The germline gives CDR1 SGHVS, CDR2 FNYEAQ. CDR3 nucleotides: TGTGCCAGCAGCTTCCGGGGGGTCGCTAGCACAGATACGCAGTATTTT. Translated: CASSFRGVASTDTQYF.

The V call is TRBV20-1, the J call TRBJ2-2; unclear D gene. Per germline, CDR1 DFQATT and CDR2 SNEGSKA (reference sequence). The CDR3 covers 13 residues. Deletions cut 1 base from V and 7 bases from J, with 10 bases between. The CDR3: CSARAVAGGELFF. CDR3 nucleotide sequence: TGCAGTGCTAGAGCAGTGGCCGGCGGGGAGCTGTTTTTT.

The DNA for the CDR3 is TGCAGCGTTGAAGATCGCGGGAGGGAGAGGGGGGGACAGAATGAGCAGTTCTTC. Protein: CSVEDRGRERGGQNEQFF. The rearrangement uses TRBV29-1 and TRBJ2-1, with 9 bases that match TRBD2. The V segment lost 0 bases and the J segment 7 bases; nucleotides outside the gene matches: 16. The CDR3 runs to 18 residues. The germline V gene has CDR1 SQVTM and CDR2 ANQGSEA.

The rearrangement links TRBV4-3 to TRBJ2-7, with TRBD1 as a possible D gene (6 bases). The ends were cut back, 0 bases at V and 3 bases at J, with 15 bases in the middle. Germline values: CDR1 LGHNA, CDR2 YSLEER. CDR3 length: 16 amino acids. Here the CDR3 DNA reads TGCGCCAGCAGCCAAGATAGGTTGGACAGCCTCTACGAGCAGTACTTC. Encoded protein: CASSQDRLDSLYEQYF.

The chain links TRBV5-6 to TRBJ1-1; D is perhaps TRBD1 (6 bases). The V end lost 7 bases, the J end lost 0 bases, and 16 bases lay between the germline ends. Germline loops: CDR1 SGHDT, CDR2 YYEEEE. This CDR3 is 15 amino acids long. This CDR3 reads CASRILDSMNTEAFF. As DNA, the CDR3 is TGTGCCAGCCGTATACTGGACAGCATGAACACTGAAGCTTTCTTT.

Points on this clonotype: This may be a read error, as it is one base from a much larger clone. This rearrangement joins TRBV29-1 to TRBJ2-4; D may be TRBD2 (5 bases). The CDR3 has 14 amino acids. In germline, CDR1 is SQVTM, CDR2 ANQGSEA. CDR3 sequence (DNA): TGCAGCGTCGCCCCTAGCCGGGCCAAAAGCATTCAGTACTTC. It encodes CSVAPSRAKSIQYF.